This entry is about one T cell receptor beta chain. The V gene's germline CDR1 is MNHEY and CDR2 SVGAGI. The CDR3 contains 14 residues. V was clipped by 6 bases and J by 0 bases; unmatched bases: 1. The PCR contained 60 Vbeta and 13 Jbeta primers. This table comes from immunoSEQ multiplex PCR, and its TCRdb copy is limited to in-frame clones, with some not included. This sample contains 80,000 to 100,000 clones. These data originate in a study of cytomegalovirus exposure and HLA in healthy donors. The chain recombines TRBV6-5 with TRBJ1-5; 8 bases are shared with TRBD1. Specimen: PBMCs. This receptor was obtained from a woman younger than 45 in good health and CMV-seronegative. The CDR3 coding sequence is TGTGCCAGCAGCAGGGGGCATAGCAATCAGCCCCAGCATTTT. It specifies CASSRGHSNQPQHF.